This passage covers 32 T cell receptor beta chains from one sample sequenced in a study of beta chain features in type 1 diabetes. Whole-study results and caveats: People with Type 1 diabetes carried modestly yet significantly shorter TCRB CDR3s in all four CD4+ subsets.

No cognate antigen is known for these TCRs. Expressed TCRB transcripts were sequenced because the entire RNA isolate underwent reverse transcription. The data were produced by immunoSEQ multiplex PCR, yet TCRdb's version contains in-frame clones alone and is incomplete. The sample gives 600,000 to 700,000 clones, 12% of which show up once; about 0.11% is in the top ten. Sequencing was done on a sample of naive CD4+ T cells from blood. All receptors come from a man aged 30 to 45 with type 1 diabetes.

This chain links TRBV9 with TRBJ1-4; 8 nucleotides line up with TRBD1. The CDR3 consists of 14 residues. Per the germline V gene, CDR1 is SGDLS and CDR2 is YYNGEE. With V trimmed by 3 bases and J by 6 bases, 4 bases remained unmatched. CDR3 nucleotides: TGTGCCAGCAGCGCAGGGGGCAGCGATGAAAAACTGTTTTTT. This translates into CASSAGGSDEKLFF.

V and J are TRBV4-3 and TRBJ1-4; no clear D. V lost 0 bases and J lost 8, with 13 bases in between. Germline CDR1 is LGHNA and CDR2 is YSLEER. CDR3 length equals 15 residues. CDR3 in DNA: TGCGCCAGCAGCCAAGAATCGGACCACGGAGAAAAACTGTTTTTT. It specifies CASSQESDHGEKLFF.

This clone showed up many times. The CDR3 nucleotides are TGTGCCAGCAGCTTGGGAGGGGCGTCAGGTCAGCCCCAGCATTTT. Protein product: CASSLGGASGQPQHF. V and J are TRBV5-4 and TRBJ1-5; tentatively, D is TRBD1 (5 bases). Germline lookup yields CDR1 SGHNT and CDR2 YYREEE (reference sequence). The CDR3 runs to 15 residues. V lost 0 bases, J lost 6 bases, and 13 bases lay in between.

This chain uses TRBV5-4 with TRBJ2-7, with D maybe TRBD1 (6 bases). The CDR3 has 13 amino acids. Germline V lookup: CDR1 SGHNT, CDR2 YYREEE (reference sequence). V was clipped by 4 bases and J by 4 bases, with 12 bases between them. The CDR3 sequence is CASSATGIYEQYF. CDR3 sequence (DNA): TGTGCCAGCAGCGCGACAGGTATATACGAGCAGTACTTC.

This clone was seen only a few times. V usage is TRBV5-6 and J usage is TRBJ1-5; possibly TRBD1 for D (6 bases). CDR1 is SGHDT and CDR2 is YYEEEE in the germline V gene. The ends were cut back, 4 bases at V and 5 bases at J, with 10 bases in the middle. The CDR3 totals 13 residues. In DNA form, the CDR3 reads TGTGCCAGCAGCACAGGGTGGGATCAGCCCCAGCATTTT. Protein sequence: CASSTGWDQPQHF.

This clone showed up just a few times. The rearrangement links TRBV25-1 to TRBJ2-6; D possibly corresponds to TRBD1 (5 bases). The germline CDR1 and CDR2 sequences are MGHDK and SYGVNS. This CDR3 is built from 16 residues. Trimming stripped 3 bases from V and 1 base from J, with 10 bases between. In DNA form, the CDR3 reads TGTGCCAGCAGTGAGGTTGGGGCGTCTGGGGCCAACGTCCTGACTTTC. Its protein product is CASSEVGASGANVLTF.

This chain joins TRBV30 and TRBJ1-5, with a possible D match to TRBD1 (6 bases). This CDR3 has 13 amino acids. With 1 base removed from V and 6 bases from J, the gap between germline ends came to 10 bases. The germline V gene encodes CDR1 GTSNPN and CDR2 SVGIG (reference sequence). The chain's CDR3 is CAWSDREGQPQHF. DNA for the CDR3: TGTGCCTGGAGTGACAGGGAAGGTCAGCCCCAGCATTTT.

This clone has a handful of counts. The V call is TRBV12-5, the J call TRBJ1-5; unclear D gene. Germline assignment: CDR1 LGHNT and CDR2 FRNRAP. This CDR3 spans 12 amino acids. Deletions cut 7 bases from V and 4 bases from J, with 8 bases between. The CDR3 nucleotides are TGTGCTAGTGAACGGGGTAATCAGCCCCAGCATTTT. It is translated as CASERGNQPQHF.

The chain links TRBV2 to TRBJ1-6; a weak D match, TRBD1 (5 bases). CDR1 is SNHLY, CDR2 FYNNEI, per germline. The CDR3 spans 14 residues. With 3 bases removed from V and 7 bases from J, the gap between germline ends came to 10 bases. In DNA form, the CDR3 reads TGTGCCAGCAGTGACAAGGGGTTCAATTCACCCCTCCACTTT. Protein: CASSDKGFNSPLHF. The entire variable domain, with the rest obtained from reference TRBV2 and TRBJ1-6, is as follows: EPEVTQTPSHQVTQMGQEVILRCVPISNHLYFYWYRQILGQKVEFLVSFYNNEISEKSEIFDDQFSVERPDGSNFTLKIRSTKLEDSAMYFCASSDKGFNSPLHFGNGTRLTVT.

Of note for this clone: A far larger clone is one nucleotide away, so this likely arose from a read error. The sample holds other DNA sequences that translate to the same CDR3. The chain joins TRBV11-2 to TRBJ2-5; D is unclear. With 3 bases removed from V and 2 bases from J, the gap between germline ends came to 1 base. Looked up from germline, CDR1 is SGHAT and CDR2 is FQNNGV. CDR3 length equals 11 residues. CDR3 sequence (DNA): TGTGCCAGCAGCTTGCAAGAGACCCAGTACTTC. This translates into CASSLQETQYF.

The sample holds a few counts of this clone. The chain combines TRBV13 with TRBJ1-2; D call uncertain. Germline V lookup: CDR1 PRHDT, CDR2 FYEKMQ (reference sequence). There are 14 residues in the CDR3. The V gene lost 4 bases and the J gene lost 4 bases, with 13 bases spanning the gap. The CDR3 loop reads CASSSWDRGYGYTF. Written as DNA, the CDR3 is TGTGCCAGCAGCTCGTGGGATCGAGGCTATGGCTACACCTTC. Based on the CDR3 plus reference TRBV13 and TRBJ1-2, the full variable domain is AAGVIQSPRHLIKEKRETATLKCYPIPRHDTVYWYQQGPGQDPQFLISFYEKMQSDKGSIPDRFSAQQFSDYHSELNMSSLELGDSALYFCASSSWDRGYGYTFGSGTRLTVV.

V gene TRBV14 combines with J gene TRBJ1-4, with TRBD1 identical over 9 bases. Germline loops: CDR1 SGHDN, CDR2 FVKESK. V was pared by 3 bases and J by 4 bases, with 3 bases of the junction left unmatched. The CDR3 contains 15 residues. Written as DNA, the CDR3 is TGTGCCAGCAGCCACTGGACAGGGGATAATGAAAAACTGTTTTTT. It yields the protein CASSHWTGDNEKLFF.

In its sample, this clone was seen a few times. The rearrangement joins TRBV4-3 to TRBJ2-3; D remains unclear. The CDR3 runs 14 residues. Germline CDR1 reads LGHNA; CDR2 reads YSLEER. With 1 base removed from V and 2 bases from J, the gap between germline ends came to 7 bases. CDR3 residues: CASSQVQPTDTQYF. The DNA of the CDR3 is TGCGCCAGCAGCCAAGTACAGCCCACAGATACGCAGTATTTT.

Only a few counts were recorded for this clone. This chain uses TRBV7-9 with TRBJ1-4, with 8 bases fitting TRBD1. V shed 6 bases, J shed 7 bases, and the junction held 13 bases outside the gene matches. Germline V gene data show CDR1 as SEHNR and CDR2 as FQNEAQ (reference sequence). CDR3 length: 16 residues. CDR3 nucleotides: TGTGCCAGCAGTCCCGGGACAGGCTCCGAGGGTGAAAAACTGTTTTTT. Residues: CASSPGTGSEGEKLFF.

This clone was seen a few times. The chain employs TRBV13 and TRBJ1-1; D not certain. This CDR3 is 13 amino acids long. CDR1 and CDR2 (germline): PRHDT, FYEKMQ (reference sequence). The V end lost 5 bases, the J end lost 4 bases, and 11 bases lay between the germline ends. DNA of the CDR3: TGTGCCAGCAGCCCGGGCCGGGCCACTGAAGCTTTCTTT. Protein sequence: CASSPGRATEAFF.

The CDR3 protein is CASSLMGAGANVLTF. The CDR3 nucleotides read TGCGCCAGCAGCTTGATGGGGGCTGGGGCCAACGTCCTGACTTTC. The gene calls are TRBV5-1 and TRBJ2-6; D may match TRBD1 or TRBD2 (5 bases each). Germline V CDR1 and CDR2: SGHRS, YFSETQ. Deletions cut 1 base from V and 2 bases from J, with 7 bases between. The CDR3 consists of 15 residues.

V is TRBV14 and J is TRBJ1-1; D is unclear. Germline CDR1 is SGHDN and CDR2 is FVKESK. This CDR3 has 13 amino acids. V shed 4 bases and J shed 2 bases, with 8 bases lying between them. The DNA of the CDR3 is TGTGCCAGCAGCCTGAACCCAAACACTGAAGCTTTCTTT. Translation: CASSLNPNTEAFF.

V and J are TRBV7-2 and TRBJ2-1; TRBD2 matches 8 bases. The CDR3 contains 15 residues. With 5 bases clipped from V and 9 bases from J, the junction kept 12 bases outside the gene matches. Germline lookup yields CDR1 SGHTA and CDR2 FQGNSA. CDR3 amino acids: CASSGGGGTRSEQFF. CDR3 DNA: TGTGCCAGCAGCGGTGGCGGGGGGACGAGGAGTGAGCAGTTCTTC. The full variable domain, its missing parts supplied by reference TRBV7-2 and TRBJ2-1, is GAGVSQSPSNKVTEKGKDVELRCDPISGHTALYWYRQSLGQGLEFLIYFQGNSAPDKSGLPSDRFSAERTGGSVSTLTIQRTQQEDSAVYLCASSGGGGTRSEQFFGPGTRLTVL.

The genes are TRBV11-3 and TRBJ1-2; 10 nucleotides agree with TRBD1. Germline V gives CDR1 SGHNT, CDR2 YENEEA. CDR3 length: 15 residues. J gave up 4 bases and V 6 bases, and 8 bases lay outside the gene matches. The CDR3 spells CASSDPGTGAYGYTF. CDR3 nucleotides: TGTGCCAGCAGTGACCCCGGGACAGGGGCCTATGGCTACACCTTC.

This chain links TRBV6-5 with TRBJ1-4; D is possibly TRBD1 (6 bases). Germline lookup yields CDR1 MNHEY and CDR2 SVGAGI. CDR3 size: 14 residues. Trimming shortened V by 6 bases and J by 3 bases, and 11 bases separated the two germline ends. The CDR3 loop reads CASRTGPANEKLFF. CDR3 DNA sequence: TGTGCCAGCAGGACAGGTCCAGCTAATGAAAAACTGTTTTTT.

The chain combines TRBV6-5 with TRBJ2-7; D uncertain. The V and J ends lost 0 bases and 3 bases respectively, with 12 bases between them. The germline CDR1 and CDR2 sequences are MNHEY and SVGAGI. This CDR3 spans 15 amino acids. The CDR3 DNA follows: TGTGCCAGCAGTTACTCGAGAGCTAGTGGCTACGAGCAGTACTTC. It codes for CASSYSRASGYEQYF.

The J gene is TRBJ1-2, the V gene TRBV7-9; D ambiguous. The V gene lost 5 bases and the J gene lost 10 bases, with 14 bases spanning the gap. Germline values: CDR1 SEHNR, CDR2 FQNEAQ (reference sequence). The CDR3 extends over 12 amino acids. The CDR3 DNA sequence: TGTGCCAGCAGCCCCCCCGGACGGCCCTACACCTTC. Its translation: CASSPPGRPYTF.

This clone came up a few times. The gene calls are TRBV19 and TRBJ1-5, with TRBD1 identical over 8 bases. The CDR3 extends over 16 amino acids. Germline lookup yields CDR1 LNHDA and CDR2 SQIVND (reference sequence). Unmatched junction bases numbered 12, after V lost 7 bases and J lost 4 bases. The CDR3 coding sequence is TGTGCCAGTAACTTGTACAGGACAGGGCGTAATCAGCCCCAGCATTTT. It yields the protein CASNLYRTGRNQPQHF.

CDR3 bases: TGTGCCAGCAGAAGGGTGGTGAACACTGAAGCTTTCTTT. It specifies CASRRVVNTEAFF. The rearrangement joins TRBV6-1 to TRBJ1-1; no reliable D call. Germline V gene data show CDR1 as MNHNS and CDR2 as SASEGT. The CDR3 is 13 residues long. V lost 6 bases and J lost 0, with 8 bases in between.

The V and J genes are TRBV28 and TRBJ1-6; tentatively, D is TRBD1 (6 bases). Per germline, CDR1 MDHEN and CDR2 SYDVKM. This CDR3 has 15 residues. Trimming stripped 4 bases from V and 2 bases from J, with 9 bases between. The CDR3 reads CASSSGQTYNSPLHF. CDR3 coding DNA: TGTGCCAGCAGTTCTGGACAGACCTATAATTCACCCCTCCACTTT.

This clone has more than one count but fewer than ten. This rearrangement joins TRBV16 to TRBJ1-6, with 9 bases fitting TRBD1. Germline V gives CDR1 KGHSY, CDR2 FQNENV. V lost 3 bases and J lost 9; bases outside the gene matches: 6. This CDR3 contains 15 residues. CDR3 in amino acids: CASSQTGGDASPLHF. The CDR3 nucleotides are TGTGCCAGCAGCCAGACAGGGGGTGATGCTTCACCCCTCCACTTT.

The J gene is TRBJ2-3, the V gene TRBV28, with D maybe TRBD2 (6 bases). Germline V CDR1 and CDR2: MDHEN, SYDVKM. Trimming took 3 bases from V and 1 from J, leaving 20 bases between them. The CDR3 is 18 amino acids. CDR3 bases: TGTGCCAGCAGTTTTTTCCCAGCTAGGTGGGAGGGCACAGATACGCAGTATTTT. The encoded protein is CASSFFPARWEGTDTQYF. Full variable domain (outside the CDR3, taken from reference TRBV28 and TRBJ2-3): DVKVTQSSRYLVKRTGEKVFLECVQDMDHENMFWYRQDPGLGLRLIYFSYDVKMKEKGDIPEGYSVSREKKERFSLILESASTNQTSMYLCASSFFPARWEGTDTQYFGPGTRLTVL.

The chain employs TRBV5-1 and TRBJ2-7; 7 positions match TRBD1. The CDR3 totals 15 residues. Trimming cost V 2 bases and J 2 bases; bases outside gene matches: 7. Germline V gene lookup returns CDR1 SGHRS and CDR2 YFSETQ. The CDR3 DNA is TGCGCCAGCAGCTTTCAGGGGGAGATCGCCTACGAGCAGTACTTC. Amino acid sequence: CASSFQGEIAYEQYF.

The chain couples TRBV7-9 to TRBJ1-1; D possibly corresponds to TRBD1 (5 bases). CDR1 is SEHNR, CDR2 FQNEAQ, per germline (reference sequence). V dropped 3 bases and J dropped 1 base, with 9 bases sitting between them. The CDR3 has 14 amino acids. This CDR3 is CASSFGTQNTEAFF. CDR3 nucleotides: TGTGCCAGCAGCTTCGGGACTCAGAACACTGAAGCTTTCTTT.

This clone occurred a few times. V usage is TRBV15 and J usage is TRBJ2-2; maybe TRBD2 (6 bases). The germline CDR1 and CDR2 sequences are LNHNV and YYDKDF (reference sequence). The CDR3 extends over 15 amino acids. V lost 5 bases and J lost 1, with 11 bases in between. CDR3 bases: TGTGCCACCAGCGGGAGACTAGTGAACACCGGGGAGCTGTTTTTT. Protein product: CATSGRLVNTGELFF.

The genes are TRBV10-3 and TRBJ2-3, with TRBD2 matching over 14 bases. V lost 10 bases, J lost 6 bases, and 9 bases stayed unmatched. The CDR3 has 15 amino acids. Germline CDR1 and CDR2: ENHRY and SYGVKD. CDR3 sequence reads: CATGLAGGLADTQYF. Here the CDR3 DNA reads TGTGCCACTGGACTAGCGGGGGGCCTCGCGGATACGCAGTATTTT.

The chain combines TRBV7-9 with TRBJ2-7, with TRBD1 identical over 7 bases. This CDR3 is 15 amino acids long. The J segment lost 1 base and the V segment lost 5 bases, leaving 8 bases of the junction unmatched. Germline CDR1 is SEHNR and CDR2 is FQNEAQ (reference sequence). The CDR3: CASSPGGTASYEQYF. The CDR3 DNA follows: TGTGCCAGCAGCCCGGGTGGGACAGCTTCCTACGAGCAGTACTTC.